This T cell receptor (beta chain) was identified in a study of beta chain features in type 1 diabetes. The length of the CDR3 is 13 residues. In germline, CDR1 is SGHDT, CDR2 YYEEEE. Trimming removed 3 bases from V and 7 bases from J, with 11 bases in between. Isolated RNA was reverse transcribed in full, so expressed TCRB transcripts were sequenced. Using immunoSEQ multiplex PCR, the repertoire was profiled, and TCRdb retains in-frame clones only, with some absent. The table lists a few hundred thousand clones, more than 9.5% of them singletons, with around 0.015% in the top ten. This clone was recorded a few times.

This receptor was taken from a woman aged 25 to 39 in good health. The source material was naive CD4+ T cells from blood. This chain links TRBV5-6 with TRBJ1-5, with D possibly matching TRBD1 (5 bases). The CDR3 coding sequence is TGTGCCAGCAGCTCGGGGGGTTACCAGCCCCAGCATTTT. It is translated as CASSSGGYQPQHF.